Listed below are T cell receptor beta chains from one sample, sequenced in a study of spatial heterogeneity in lung cancer. One entry per CDR3 protein results from TCRdb running MiXCR on the 5' RACE reads. The table shows 60,000 to 90,000 distinct CDR3 sequences, with about 8% occurring only once. The sample consisted of PBMCs, taken at surgery. Receptors were obtained from a male donor with early-stage non-small cell lung cancer. The CDR3 runs from the conserved cysteine through the conserved F or W. The D gene is left open where the match is weak. Expanded clones are given a class, and other clones once, few, many or no size at all.

J gene: TRBJ2-2; D gene: -; clone size: many; V gene: TRBV10-3; CDR3 DNA: TGTGCCACCTCCCCCCAGACTTCGAACACCGGGGAGCTGTTTTTT; CDR3 protein: CATSPQTSNTGELFF
J gene: TRBJ1-5; D gene: -; clone size: many; V gene: TRBV7-9; CDR3 DNA: TGTGCCAGCAGCCTAACTGGGGCGACGGGCAATCAGCCCCAGCATTTT; CDR3 protein: CASSLTGATGNQPQHF
J gene: TRBJ2-3; D gene: -; clone size: many; V gene: TRBV7-7; CDR3 DNA: TGTGCTAGCAGCGAAGGGGCCTCCACAGATACGCAGTATTTT; CDR3 protein: CASSEGASTDTQYF
J gene: TRBJ2-7; D gene: -; clone size: -; V gene: TRBV12-3/TRBV12-4; CDR3 DNA: TGTGCCAGCAGCTCAGTCCCAATTTCGGAAAACTACGAGCAGTACTTC; CDR3 protein: CASSSVPISENYEQYF
J gene: TRBJ2-3; D gene: TRBD1; clone size: many; V gene: TRBV12-3/TRBV12-4; CDR3 DNA: TGTGCCAGCAGGACAGGGGTTAAGGATACGCAGTATTTT; CDR3 protein: CASRTGVKDTQYF
J gene: TRBJ1-1; D gene: TRBD1; clone size: -; V gene: TRBV27; CDR3 DNA: TGTGCCAGCAGCTCGACGACAGGGAGAGAAACTGAAGCTTTCTTT; CDR3 protein: CASSSTTGRETEAFF
J gene: TRBJ1-5; D gene: -; clone size: -; V gene: TRBV6-1; CDR3 DNA: TGTGCCAGCAGTGCAGGGGTCTCGAAAGGTCAGCCCCAGCATTTT; CDR3 protein: CASSAGVSKGQPQHF
J gene: TRBJ1-6; D gene: -; clone size: -; V gene: TRBV20-1; CDR3 DNA: TGCAGTGCTGGCTCACAAGGGGATTATAATTCACCCCTCCACTTT; CDR3 protein: CSAGSQGDYNSPLHF
J gene: TRBJ1-5; D gene: -; clone size: -; V gene: TRBV7-8; CDR3 DNA: TGTGCCAGCAGCGAAACGACACGAGGTAATCAGCCCCAGCATTTT; CDR3 protein: CASSETTRGNQPQHF
J gene: TRBJ1-4; D gene: TRBD1; clone size: few; V gene: TRBV11-3; CDR3 DNA: TGTGCCAGCAGCTTAAATGGCAGGGGGCTCGAAGAAAAACTGTTTTTT; CDR3 protein: CASSLNGRGLEEKLFF
J gene: TRBJ2-3; D gene: -; clone size: few; V gene: TRBV7-2; CDR3 DNA: TGTGCCAGCAGCTTAGAACGGTTTGGGACAGATACGCAGTATTTT; CDR3 protein: CASSLERFGTDTQYF
J gene: TRBJ1-5; D gene: TRBD1; clone size: many; V gene: TRBV5-1; CDR3 DNA: TGCGCCAGCAGCTATGGACAGGGTCAGCCCCAGCATTTT; CDR3 protein: CASSYGQGQPQHF
J gene: TRBJ1-4; D gene: -; clone size: many; V gene: TRBV7-2; CDR3 DNA: TGTGCCAGCAGCAGCAGAGGTGGGGCCTCAACTAATGAAAAACTGTTTTTT; CDR3 protein: CASSSRGGASTNEKLFF
J gene: TRBJ1-4; D gene: -; clone size: many; V gene: TRBV20-1; CDR3 DNA: TGCAGTGCTAGAAGCCAGGTTAATGAAAAACTGTTTTTT; CDR3 protein: CSARSQVNEKLFF
J gene: TRBJ2-7; D gene: -; clone size: few; V gene: TRBV5-1; CDR3 DNA: TGCGCCACCACCCGGGACGACAGCTCCTACGAGCAGTACTTC; CDR3 protein: CATTRDDSSYEQYF
J gene: TRBJ1-2; D gene: -; clone size: few; V gene: TRBV7-6; CDR3 DNA: TGTGCCAGCAGCCCACCCGACAGATTGTATGGCTACACCTTC; CDR3 protein: CASSPPDRLYGYTF
J gene: TRBJ1-1; D gene: -; clone size: many; V gene: TRBV5-6; CDR3 DNA: TGTGCCAGCAGCTTGGCGGGTGGCTCTGAAGCTTTCTTT; CDR3 protein: CASSLAGGSEAFF
J gene: TRBJ2-7; D gene: TRBD2; clone size: few; V gene: TRBV3-1; CDR3 DNA: TGTGCCAGCAGCCGGGCGGGAGGGCTTCGGGAGCAGTACTTC; CDR3 protein: CASSRAGGLREQYF
J gene: TRBJ2-7; D gene: TRBD2; clone size: -; V gene: TRBV12-3/TRBV12-4; CDR3 DNA: TGTGCCAGCAGTTTAGTCGGGAGGCCCCTTGGGGAGCAGTACTTC; CDR3 protein: CASSLVGRPLGEQYF
J gene: TRBJ2-7; D gene: TRBD1; clone size: many; V gene: TRBV7-8; CDR3 DNA: TGTGCCAGCAGCCCCACAGGGGCCGGTTACGAGCAGTACTTC; CDR3 protein: CASSPTGAGYEQYF
J gene: TRBJ2-3; D gene: TRBD2; clone size: few; V gene: TRBV2; CDR3 DNA: TGTGCCAGCAGGCTGGGACTAGCGGAGACAGATACGCAGTATTTT; CDR3 protein: CASRLGLAETDTQYF
J gene: TRBJ1-1; D gene: -; clone size: -; V gene: TRBV6-1; CDR3 DNA: TGTGCCAGCATGGGAACGCATGGGGTCACTGAAGCTTTCTTT; CDR3 protein: CASMGTHGVTEAFF
J gene: TRBJ1-1; D gene: -; clone size: -; V gene: TRBV7-9; CDR3 DNA: TGTGCCAGCAGCCTAACCGCCCTGAACACTGAAGCTTTCTTT; CDR3 protein: CASSLTALNTEAFF
J gene: TRBJ2-2; D gene: -; clone size: many; V gene: TRBV30; CDR3 DNA: TGTGCCTGGAGGGCCCCTGGGGGTAACACCGGGGAGCTGTTTTTT; CDR3 protein: CAWRAPGGNTGELFF
J gene: TRBJ1-2; D gene: -; clone size: many; V gene: TRBV24-1; CDR3 DNA: TGTGCCACCAGTGATATTAACAGTTATGGCTACACCTTC; CDR3 protein: CATSDINSYGYTF
J gene: TRBJ2-7; D gene: -; clone size: medium-sized; V gene: TRBV10-3; CDR3 DNA: TGTGCCATCAGTGAGTCGACCAGCGTCTACGAGCAGTACTTC; CDR3 protein: CAISESTSVYEQYF
J gene: TRBJ2-1; D gene: -; clone size: many; V gene: TRBV6-1; CDR3 DNA: TGTGCCAGCAGTTATAACTGGGAGCTCTACAATGAGCAGTTCTTC; CDR3 protein: CASSYNWELYNEQFF
J gene: TRBJ1-1; D gene: -; clone size: many; V gene: TRBV12-3/TRBV12-4; CDR3 DNA: TGTGCCAGCAAATATCTCCTGAACACTGAAGCTTTCTTT; CDR3 protein: CASKYLLNTEAFF
J gene: TRBJ2-1; D gene: -; clone size: few; V gene: TRBV20-1; CDR3 DNA: TGCAGTGCTAGAGAAGAGGGGGGAGGGCCCTCCTTATCCTACAATGAGCAGTTCTTC; CDR3 protein: CSAREEGGGPSLSYNEQFF
J gene: TRBJ2-1; D gene: -; clone size: many; V gene: TRBV2; CDR3 DNA: TGTGCCAGCAGTGATCTGGCTTCCTACAATGAGCAGTTCTTC; CDR3 protein: CASSDLASYNEQFF
J gene: TRBJ2-7; D gene: -; clone size: many; V gene: TRBV5-1; CDR3 DNA: TGCGCCAGTCGGGACGGAAACTACGAGCAGTACTTC; CDR3 protein: CASRDGNYEQYF
J gene: TRBJ2-3; D gene: TRBD1; clone size: many; V gene: TRBV27; CDR3 DNA: TGTGCCAGCACGACAGGGGGGGATACGCAGTATTTT; CDR3 protein: CASTTGGDTQYF
J gene: TRBJ2-1; D gene: TRBD2; clone size: -; V gene: TRBV7-2; CDR3 DNA: TGTGCCAGCAGCTTACTAGCGGCCAGCTACAATGAGCAGTTCTTC; CDR3 protein: CASSLLAASYNEQFF
J gene: TRBJ1-1; D gene: -; clone size: few; V gene: TRBV7-8; CDR3 DNA: TGTGCCAGCAGCCTTAACGCGTTGGACGGGGCTTTCTTT; CDR3 protein: CASSLNALDGAFF
J gene: TRBJ2-1; D gene: TRBD2; clone size: many; V gene: TRBV5-1; CDR3 DNA: TGCGCCAGCAGCTTGGGAAGCGGGAGCCACAATGAGCAGTTCTTC; CDR3 protein: CASSLGSGSHNEQFF
J gene: TRBJ2-2; D gene: -; clone size: few; V gene: TRBV24-1; CDR3 DNA: TGTGCCACCCGGGGGGCGCCAAACACCGGGGAGCTGTTTTTT; CDR3 protein: CATRGAPNTGELFF
J gene: TRBJ2-1; D gene: TRBD2; clone size: many; V gene: TRBV27; CDR3 DNA: TGTGCCAGCAGTCCGATCTCAGCGGGAGTCAATGAGCAGTTCTTC; CDR3 protein: CASSPISAGVNEQFF
J gene: TRBJ2-2; D gene: -; clone size: many; V gene: TRBV5-1; CDR3 DNA: TGCGCCAGCAGCTTGGTGGCAGGGAAACAGCCCGGGGAGCTGTTTTTT; CDR3 protein: CASSLVAGKQPGELFF
J gene: TRBJ2-1; D gene: -; clone size: many; V gene: TRBV16; CDR3 DNA: TGTGCCAGCAGCCGAACGTACAATGAGCAGTTCTTC; CDR3 protein: CASSRTYNEQFF
J gene: TRBJ2-5; D gene: -; clone size: -; V gene: TRBV19; CDR3 DNA: TGTGCCAGTAGCTCTCGGGGTTGGGAGCCAACCCAGTACTTC; CDR3 protein: CASSSRGWEPTQYF
J gene: TRBJ1-1; D gene: -; clone size: many; V gene: TRBV7-9; CDR3 DNA: TGTGCCAGCAGCTTTGAACGGATTAACACTGAAGCTTTCTTT; CDR3 protein: CASSFERINTEAFF
J gene: TRBJ2-2; D gene: -; clone size: few; V gene: TRBV9; CDR3 DNA: TGTGCCAGCAGCATGGTCGGAGCTCTTGCCGGGGAGCTGTTTTTT; CDR3 protein: CASSMVGALAGELFF
J gene: TRBJ1-4; D gene: TRBD1; clone size: many; V gene: TRBV9; CDR3 DNA: TGTGCCAGCAGCCCAGGGGGGGTTCGTGAAAAACTGTTTTTT; CDR3 protein: CASSPGGVREKLFF
J gene: TRBJ2-7; D gene: TRBD2; clone size: -; V gene: TRBV27; CDR3 DNA: TGTGCCAGCAGAGTAGCGGGGTACTCCTACGAGCAGTACTTC; CDR3 protein: CASRVAGYSYEQYF
J gene: TRBJ1-1; D gene: -; clone size: many; V gene: TRBV7-8; CDR3 DNA: TGTGCCAGCAGCCAAAGACCAAGGAACACTGAAGCTTTCTTT; CDR3 protein: CASSQRPRNTEAFF